Listed below are T cell receptor beta chains from one sample, sequenced in a study of CD8+ T cells in alopecia areata. Only in-frame clones appear in the TCRdb table, and some are missing; sequencing was by immunoSEQ multiplex PCR. Of 150,000 or so clones listed, around 50% were seen once; the top ten hold about 6.4%. The sequenced sample was CD4+ T cells sorted from blood. These receptors originate from a human donor with alopecia areata. The conserved cysteine and the conserved F or W are not part of the CDR3 here. A D gene is named only where the DNA matches it firmly.

v_call d_call cdr3_aa
TRBV30 TRBD2 ARRLAGVTDTQY
TRBV23-1 . ASSQSNSRATQY
TRBV5-4 TRBD1 ASSRQGEFGEQY
TRBV27 . ASSRRPVTNEQF
TRBV29-1 . SVEQTGEKLF
TRBV29-1 . SVAKGANQPQH
TRBV29-1 TRBD2 SVTSGTSVDTQY
TRBV15 . ATSRDPTLNSYEQY
TRBV28 TRBD1 ASSSGGLNQPQH
TRBV7-8 . ASSFAGPQETQY
TRBV5-4 . ASSLMGGRETQY
TRBV6-5 . ASGGGNTEAF
TRBV30 TRBD1 AWSLQQGSNQPQH
TRBV5-1 . ASSPPTGGVETQY
TRBV7-9 TRBD1 ASSPSGQGEKLF
TRBV7-9 . ASSLENEQF
TRBV5-1 . ASSGDWSETQY
TRBV29-1 . SAGWSAKETQY
TRBV5-1 . ASSLALNDEQF
TRBV29-1 . SVEGVGAETQY
TRBV7-2 TRBD2 ASSLPTSGMDTQY
TRBV5-1 TRBD1 ASSLAGTVLSTDTQY
TRBV6-1 . ASSLGIMNTEAF
TRBV29-1 TRBD1 SAGQGLETQY
TRBV7-2 . ASNLGGRSNQPQH
TRBV27 . ATLRQGADTQY
TRBV29-1 TRBD1 SALHRGQETQY
TRBV4-1 . ASSQTQRGDGANVLT
TRBV11-2 . ASSLSSDQPQH
TRBV28 . ASSLSGNTIY